A single TCR beta chain is shown here with its context. In the study's own analysis: Amplification of reference gene primers provided the estimated nucleated cell counts. The data were produced by immunoSEQ multiplex PCR, yet TCRdb's version contains in-frame clones alone and is incomplete. V and J calls and clone size are given by that table; D and trimming were obtained from the DNA. Counted here are 110,000 or so clones, roughly 80% occurring once; the ten biggest clones make up 12%. V was pared by 2 bases and J by 5 bases, with 13 bases between. The CDR3 sequence is 15 residues long. From germline, CDR1 is MNHNY and CDR2 SVGAGI (reference sequence). This entry comes from a study of blood T cell repertoires in COVID-19. Study background: Acute and convalescent COVID-19 samples came from the United States, Italy and Spain. The cDNA or gDNA used as material had been derived from T cells, B-cell-depleted T cells, or PBMCs.

The chain carries TRBV6-6 and TRBJ1-5; D possibly corresponds to TRBD1 (6 bases). Sequencing was carried out using peripheral blood. The receptor was derived from a human donor in a cohort sampled during active COVID-19. CDR3 residues: CASSYTGIRDQPQHF. The CDR3 bases are TGTGCCAGCAGTTACACAGGGATTAGGGATCAGCCCCAGCATTTT.